The rows below give T cell receptor beta chains drawn from one sample of a study of blood T cell repertoires in COVID-19. Assay used: immunoSEQ multiplex PCR; TCRdb lists only in-frame clones, some missing. The table shows about 220,000 clones, with approximately 80% occurring only once. Specimen: peripheral blood. All receptors derive from a human donor in a cohort sampled during active COVID-19. Each CDR3 is given with its conserved first and last residue. D genes are given only for firm matches. Size is omitted from some rows. Given values are once, few, many or a class for expanded clones.

v_gene	j_gene	d_gene	abundance	CDR3aa	CDR3nt
TRBV2	TRBJ1-5	-	-	CASRGDRNQPQHF	TGTGCCAGCAGGGGCGACAGAAATCAGCCCCAGCATTTT
TRBV30	TRBJ2-1	-	-	CAWSGLQANNEQFF	TGTGCCTGGAGTGGCTTGCAAGCAAACAATGAGCAGTTCTTC
TRBV29-1	TRBJ1-2	-	-	CSAGSPYGYTF	TGCAGCGCCGGGAGTCCCTATGGCTACACCTTC
TRBV7-2	TRBJ2-3	-	-	CASSLVRRPSTDTQYF	TGTGCCAGCAGCTTAGTGCGCAGGCCTAGCACAGATACGCAGTATTTT
TRBV2	TRBJ1-1	-	-	CASSSSGRNTEAFF	TGTGCCAGCAGTAGCTCGGGTCGGAACACTGAAGCTTTCTTT
TRBV27	TRBJ1-2	-	-	CASSLRKPYSLLDGYTF	TGTGCCAGCAGCCTCCGTAAACCCTACTCACTTCTTGATGGCTACACCTTC
TRBV5-4	TRBJ1-5	TRBD1	-	CASSLGGQADQPQHF	TGTGCCAGCAGCTTAGGAGGACAGGCCGATCAGCCCCAGCATTTT
TRBV24-1	TRBJ2-2	TRBD1	-	CATSEPDRGSAGELFF	TGTGCCACCAGTGAACCTGACAGGGGCTCCGCCGGGGAGCTGTTTTTT
TRBV28	TRBJ1-4	TRBD1	-	CATGAGGGEATNEKLFF	TGTGCCACCGGGGCAGGGGGCGGGGAGGCAACTAATGAAAAACTGTTTTTT
TRBV28	TRBJ2-1	TRBD1	-	CASSLDTGVYNEQFF	TGTGCCAGCAGTTTGGACACAGGGGTTTACAATGAGCAGTTCTTC
TRBV28	TRBJ1-5	-	-	CASSLDSNSNQPQHF	TGTGCCAGCAGTCTGGACAGTAATAGCAATCAGCCCCAGCATTTT
TRBV6-2/TRBV6-3	TRBJ1-5	TRBD1	-	CASSRSGQYKPQHF	TGTGCCAGCAGTCGCTCGGGACAGTATAAACCCCAGCATTTT
TRBV6-6	TRBJ1-2	TRBD1	-	CALRGVGYTF	TGTGCCCTCAGGGGGGTTGGCTACACCTTC
TRBV5-8	TRBJ1-4	-	-	CASSPWGGDGEKLFF	TGTGCCAGCAGCCCCTGGGGGGGAGATGGGGAAAAACTGTTTTTT
TRBV7-9	TRBJ2-7	-	-	CASSWGELSYEQYF	TGTGCCAGCAGCTGGGGGGAACTCTCCTACGAGCAGTACTTC
TRBV13	TRBJ2-5	-	-	CASTFGGTQETQYF	TGTGCCAGCACTTTTGGGGGGACTCAAGAGACCCAGTACTTC
TRBV7-8	TRBJ1-1	-	-	CASSRVRGLDTEAFF	TGTGCCAGCAGCCGAGTAAGGGGTCTGGACACTGAAGCTTTCTTT
TRBV6-5	TRBJ1-4	-	-	CASKRQENEKLFF	TGTGCCAGTAAACGACAGGAAAATGAAAAACTGTTTTTT
TRBV20-1	TRBJ1-1	-	-	CSAPTGEAFF	TGCAGTGCGCCCACAGGGGAAGCTTTCTTT
TRBV11-2	TRBJ2-2	TRBD1	many	CASSLETGGTGELFF	TGTGCCAGCAGCTTAGAAACAGGGGGCACCGGGGAGCTGTTTTTT
TRBV27	TRBJ1-2	-	-	CASSSRALYGYTF	TGTGCCAGCAGTTCCCGAGCGCTCTATGGCTACACCTTC
TRBV3-1/TRBV3-2	TRBJ1-3	TRBD1	-	CASSQGIRTGTDYGSGNTIYF	TGTGCCAGCAGCCAAGGAATTAGGACAGGGACCGACTATGGCTCTGGAAACACCATATATTTT
TRBV5-1	TRBJ2-7	-	few	CASSRVVGAGEQYF	TGCGCCAGCAGCCGCGTGGTAGGGGCGGGAGAGCAGTACTTC
TRBV5-6	TRBJ2-5	-	-	CASSWGPGWETQYF	TGTGCCAGCAGCTGGGGCCCAGGGTGGGAGACCCAGTACTTC
TRBV27	TRBJ1-1	-	-	CASRVFGGVNTEAFF	TGTGCCAGCAGGGTATTCGGGGGGGTGAACACTGAAGCTTTCTTT
TRBV9	TRBJ2-5	-	-	CASSAGHGNQETQYF	TGTGCCAGCAGCGCCGGACACGGCAATCAAGAGACCCAGTACTTC
TRBV6-5	TRBJ2-7	TRBD1	once	CASSTGGGGVYEQYF	TGTGCCAGCAGCACAGGGGGCGGTGGCGTCTACGAGCAGTACTTC
TRBV7-2	TRBJ2-7	-	many	CASSLAGQTYEQYF	TGTGCCAGCAGCTTAGCTGGACAGACCTACGAGCAGTACTTC
TRBV18	TRBJ1-1	TRBD1	-	CASSLQGVANTEAFF	TGTGCCAGCTCACTACAGGGGGTTGCGAACACTGAAGCTTTCTTT
TRBV5-5	TRBJ2-7	TRBD2	-	CASSSLMTGGPERYEQYF	TGTGCCAGCAGCTCTTTAATGACGGGGGGGCCCGAGAGATACGAGCAGTACTTC
TRBV11-1	TRBJ2-7	-	-	CASSLGRSYEQYF	TGTGCCAGCAGCTTAGGGCGGTCCTACGAGCAGTACTTC
TRBV5-1	TRBJ1-5	-	-	CASSLGQGLPQHF	TGCGCCAGCAGCCTCGGGCAGGGCTTGCCCCAGCATTTT
TRBV4-1	TRBJ2-3	-	-	CASSQDSVDTQYF	TGCGCCAGCAGCCAAGATTCAGTGGATACGCAGTATTTT
TRBV7-2	TRBJ1-2	-	-	CASSSPHQDSPGGYTF	TGTGCCAGCAGCTCCCCGCATCAGGACAGTCCCGGTGGCTACACCTTC
TRBV18	TRBJ2-1	TRBD1	-	CASSPAGGFDNEQFF	TGTGCCAGCTCACCGGCAGGGGGCTTCGACAATGAGCAGTTCTTC
TRBV7-2	TRBJ2-3	-	-	CASSLYGTDTQYF	TGTGCCAGCAGCTTATATGGCACAGATACGCAGTATTTT
TRBV27	TRBJ2-7	-	-	CASSSLNEQYF	TGTGCCAGCAGTTCACTTAACGAGCAGTACTTC
TRBV24-1	TRBJ2-3	TRBD2	-	CATSDFTTSGNTQYF	TGTGCCACCAGTGATTTTACAACTAGCGGGAATACGCAGTATTTT
TRBV2	TRBJ1-6	-	-	CASSPGTPNSPLHF	TGTGCCAGCAGCCCCGGGACTCCTAATTCACCCCTCCACTTT
TRBV19	TRBJ2-2	-	few	CASSTGTGNTGELFF	TGTGCCAGTAGTACCGGGACTGGGAACACCGGGGAGCTGTTTTTT
TRBV4-3	TRBJ2-3	-	-	CASSQDLPDTQYF	TGCGCCAGCAGCCAAGATCTACCGGATACGCAGTATTTT
TRBV5-4	TRBJ2-7	TRBD2	-	CASSSPTSVSLLYF	TGTGCCAGCAGTTCACCGACTAGCGTTTCTCTCCTCTACTTC
TRBV11-2	TRBJ1-3	-	-	CASSLARVSGNTIYF	TGTGCCAGCAGCTTAGCTCGAGTCTCTGGAAACACCATATATTTT
TRBV19	TRBJ2-2	-	many	CASSMALWSTGELFF	TGTGCCAGTAGTATGGCCTTATGGTCCACCGGGGAGCTGTTTTTT
TRBV5-1	TRBJ1-1	-	-	CASSLGHTNTEAFF	TGCGCCAGCAGCCTCGGACATACGAACACTGAAGCTTTCTTT
TRBV29-1	TRBJ1-4	-	-	CSYGGEKLFF	TGCAGCTACGGCGGTGAAAAACTGTTTTTT
TRBV7-8	TRBJ2-1	TRBD2	-	CASSFSGRNTNEQFF	TGTGCCAGCAGCTTTAGCGGGAGGAATACGAATGAGCAGTTCTTC
TRBV5-1	TRBJ2-7	TRBD1	-	CASSSRQGALYEQYF	TGCGCCAGCAGCTCCCGACAGGGGGCTTTGTACGAGCAGTACTTC
TRBV10-3	TRBJ2-3	TRBD1	few	CAISRDSLSDTQYF	TGTGCCATCAGCCGGGACAGCCTCTCAGATACGCAGTATTTT
TRBV28	TRBJ2-6	-	-	CASSFRAVLSGANVLTF	TGTGCCAGCAGTTTCAGGGCTGTCCTTTCTGGGGCCAACGTCCTGACTTTC
TRBV6-6	TRBJ2-7	-	-	CASSYPTGTSYEQYF	TGTGCCAGCAGTTACCCAACAGGGACCTCCTACGAGCAGTACTTC